The 15 T cell receptor beta chains given below trace back to one sample, sequenced in a study of spatial heterogeneity in lung cancer. TCRdb analysed the 5' RACE reads with MiXCR anew, one entry per CDR3 protein. The profile shows tens of thousands of distinct CDR3 sequences, about 11% of them singletons. As for time point: blood at routine non-recurrence follow-up after resection. Here the sequenced sample was PBMCs, taken at follow-up. Source of these receptors: a male donor with early-stage non-small cell lung cancer.

The chain joins TRBV30 to TRBJ2-3; TRBD1 aligns across 10 bases. There are 12 residues in the CDR3. From germline, CDR1 is GTSNPN and CDR2 SVGIG (reference sequence). With 7 bases clipped from V and 3 bases from J, the junction kept 1 base outside the gene matches. The DNA of the CDR3 is TGTGCCTTGGGACAGGGGACAGATACGCAGTATTTT. Protein sequence: CALGQGTDTQYF. The full variable domain, in which reference TRBV30 and TRBJ2-3 provide the parts outside the CDR3, is SQTIHQWPATLVQPVGSPLSLECTVEGTSNPNLYWYRQAAGRGLQLLFYSVGIGQISSEVPQNLSASRPQDRQFILSSKKLLLSDSGFYLCALGQGTDTQYFGPGTRLTVL.

This clonotype was found a few times. The V and J genes are TRBV28 and TRBJ1-6; possible D gene TRBD1, 5 bases. In germline, CDR1 is MDHEN, CDR2 SYDVKM. V dropped 3 bases and J dropped 5 bases, with 11 bases sitting between them. This CDR3 region has 15 residues. CDR3 sequence: CASSFGGGDNSPLHF. The CDR3 DNA is TGTGCCAGCAGTTTCGGGGGAGGCGATAATTCACCCCTCCACTTT.

This clonotype was seen at least ten times. This rearrangement joins TRBV7-2 to TRBJ1-5; D remains unclear. The CDR3 totals 14 residues. Between the trimmed V and J ends, which lost 1 base and 3 bases, there was a span of 7 bases. The germline CDR1 and CDR2 sequences are SGHTA and FQGNSA. The CDR3 nucleotides read TGTGCCAGCAGCTTAGTCTCAGACAATCAGCCCCAGCATTTT. Translated, it gives CASSLVSDNQPQHF.

This clonotype was counted many times. V and J are TRBV7-2 and TRBJ2-4; D might be TRBD1 (5 bases). With 5 bases removed from V and 4 bases from J, the gap between germline ends came to 12 bases. There are 14 residues in the CDR3. Germline V gene data show CDR1 as SGHTA and CDR2 as FQGNSA. CDR3 sequence (DNA): TGTGCCAGCAGCCAGGGTTTGAGGAAAAACATTCAGTACTTC. Its protein product is CASSQGLRKNIQYF. The whole variable domain, filled in from reference TRBV7-2 and TRBJ2-4, reads GAGVSQSPSNKVTEKGKDVELRCDPISGHTALYWYRQSLGQGLEFLIYFQGNSAPDKSGLPSDRFSAERTGGSVSTLTIQRTQQEDSAVYLCASSQGLRKNIQYFGAGTRLSVL.

The chain links TRBV5-1 to TRBJ1-1; no clear D gene. This CDR3 has 14 amino acids. Germline CDR1 is SGHRS and CDR2 is YFSETQ. Trimming shortened V by 0 bases and J by 4 bases, and 10 bases separated the two germline ends. The CDR3 coding sequence is TGCGCCAGCAGCTTGGTTGGCAAGGGCACTGAAGCTTTCTTT. Its protein product is CASSLVGKGTEAFF. Combining the CDR3 with reference TRBV5-1 and TRBJ1-1 gives the whole variable domain KAGVTQTPRYLIKTRGQQVTLSCSPISGHRSVSWYQQTPGQGLQFLFEYFSETQRNKGNFPGRFSGRQFSNSRSEMNVSTLELGDSALYLCASSLVGKGTEAFFGQGTRLTVV.

This clonotype was detected ten times or more. This sequence joins TRBV29-1 and TRBJ1-2, with D unclear. Trimming removed 1 base from V and 7 bases from J, with 13 bases in between. Per the germline V gene, CDR1 is SQVTM and CDR2 is ANQGSEA. The CDR3 has 13 amino acids. CDR3 nucleotides: TGCAGCGTTGAAGGCAGTTCCTCGGGTGGCTACACCTTC. It encodes CSVEGSSSGGYTF.

The CDR3 region is CASSPSGDSYEQYF. CDR3 nucleotides: TGTGCCAGCAGCCCTAGCGGGGACTCCTACGAGCAGTACTTC. The J gene is TRBJ2-7, the V gene TRBV7-2, with 9 positions matching TRBD2. Germline V gene lookup returns CDR1 SGHTA and CDR2 FQGNSA. The junction had 2 bases not matched to a gene; V was cut back by 5 bases and J by 0 bases. There are 14 residues in the CDR3.

The table lists this clonotype with many counts. The junction shows a germline mismatch at one end, possibly a read error. V usage is TRBV5-4 and J usage is TRBJ1-2, with D uncertain. Germline CDR1 reads SGHNT; CDR2 reads YYREEE (reference sequence). The CDR3 covers 11 residues. The CDR3 protein is CASSFSPRSLF. CDR3 sequence (DNA): TGTGCCAGCAGCTTCAGTCCGCGCAGTCTCTTC. The variable domain in full, with the rest retrieved from reference TRBV5-4 and TRBJ1-2, is ETGVTQSPTHLIKTRGQQVTLRCSSQSGHNTVSWYQQALGQGPQFIFQYYREEENGRGNFPPRFSGLQFPNYSSELNVNALELDDSALYLCASSFSPRSLFGSGTRLTVV.

This clonotype was counted only a few times. The rearrangement links TRBV9 to TRBJ2-1, with TRBD2 matching over 7 bases. The CDR3 runs 15 residues. Germline CDR1 is SGDLS and CDR2 is YYNGEE. With 0 bases clipped from V and 4 bases from J, the junction kept 4 bases outside the gene matches. Here the CDR3 DNA reads TGTGCCAGCAGCGTAGTCGGGAGGCCGTACAATGAGCAGTTCTTC. Translated: CASSVVGRPYNEQFF.

This clonotype was counted ten times or more. V gene TRBV7-9 combines with J gene TRBJ2-7; 9 positions agree with TRBD1. Trimming removed 5 bases from V and 6 bases from J; junction bases left unmatched: 8. This CDR3 contains 14 residues. Germline values: CDR1 SEHNR, CDR2 FQNEAQ (reference sequence). CDR3 in DNA: TGTGCCAGCAGCACCGGACAGGGGATCGGCGAGCAGTACTTC. It yields the protein CASSTGQGIGEQYF.

This clonotype was observed many times. This chain connects TRBV12-3 or TRBV12-4 to TRBJ2-7; perhaps D is TRBD1 or TRBD2 (5 bases each). Deletions cut 2 bases from V and 12 bases from J, with 14 bases between. The CDR3 totals 12 residues. Written as DNA, the CDR3 is TGTGCCAGCAGTTTATCCGGGACGGACCGGTACTTC. Its translation is CASSLSGTDRYF.

This clonotype was observed many times. The chain has TRBV7-8 and TRBJ1-6; 7 bases fit TRBD1. After removal of 3 bases from V and 9 bases from J, the junction contained 8 bases not matched to a gene. This CDR3 has 15 residues. The germline CDR1 and CDR2 sequences are SGHVS and FQNEAQ. CDR3 in amino acids: CASSFGPGGASPLHF. CDR3 sequence (DNA): TGTGCCAGCAGCTTTGGTCCAGGGGGAGCTTCACCCCTCCACTTT.

In this sample, this clonotype turned up many times. Here the CDR3 reads CASSLRGLAGEQFF. The DNA for the CDR3 is TGCGCCAGCAGCTTGAGGGGACTAGCTGGTGAGCAGTTCTTC. This chain joins TRBV5-1 and TRBJ2-1; TRBD2 matches 9 bases. CDR3 length: 14 residues. V lost 1 base to trimming and J lost 9 bases; unmatched junction nucleotides: 5. Per the germline V gene, CDR1 is SGHRS and CDR2 is YFSETQ.

In its sample, this clonotype was seen many times. The CDR3 coding sequence is TGTGCCACCAGTGATCCGGCGGGACAGGACCTTGGAGAGCAGTTCTTC. Protein product: CATSDPAGQDLGEQFF. This chain links TRBV24-1 with TRBJ2-1; 8 positions agree with TRBD1. The CDR3 totals 16 residues. The V and J ends lost 3 bases and 10 bases, in that order; junction bases with no gene match: 13. CDR1 and CDR2 (germline): KGHDR, SFDVKD.

This clonotype qualifies as medium-sized. V usage is TRBV5-5 and J usage is TRBJ2-7; 9 positions match TRBD1. The CDR3 runs 14 residues. V lost 5 bases to trimming and J lost 12 bases; unmatched junction nucleotides: 15. The V gene's germline CDR1 is SGHKS and CDR2 YYEKEE (reference sequence). In DNA form, the CDR3 reads TGTGCCAGCAGTCCGGGGATGGACAGGGGCCGCATGTACTTC. It translates to CASSPGMDRGRMYF.